Included here is one TCR beta chain sequence, with context. Each molecule of TCR cDNA was tagged with one unique molecular identifier. TCRdb re-analysed the 5' RACE reads in MiXCR, keeping a single row per CDR3 protein. The data hold roughly 80,000 distinct CDR3 sequences, with about 8.5% observed a single time. CDR3 length equals 14 residues. CDR1 DFQATT and CDR2 SNEGSKA come from the germline V gene (reference sequence). The V segment lost 7 bases and the J segment 6 bases; nucleotides outside the gene matches: 13. The time point: sample taken at primary tumor resection. No cells were sorted before sequencing. The whole RNA sequenced was extracted from tumor, nontumor lung or frozen PBMC. These data originate in a study of spatial heterogeneity in lung cancer. Study-level background: Alpha-chain sequences were consistently detected in smaller numbers than beta-chain sequences.

Sequencing was performed on PBMCs, taken at surgery. This clonotype was obtained from a male donor with early-stage non-small cell lung cancer. The chain combines TRBV20-1 with TRBJ2-7, with 9 bases lining up with TRBD2. The chain's CDR3 is CSVSSSGTRAEQYF. The CDR3 coding sequence is TGCAGTGTTTCGTCTAGCGGGACCAGGGCCGAGCAGTACTTC.